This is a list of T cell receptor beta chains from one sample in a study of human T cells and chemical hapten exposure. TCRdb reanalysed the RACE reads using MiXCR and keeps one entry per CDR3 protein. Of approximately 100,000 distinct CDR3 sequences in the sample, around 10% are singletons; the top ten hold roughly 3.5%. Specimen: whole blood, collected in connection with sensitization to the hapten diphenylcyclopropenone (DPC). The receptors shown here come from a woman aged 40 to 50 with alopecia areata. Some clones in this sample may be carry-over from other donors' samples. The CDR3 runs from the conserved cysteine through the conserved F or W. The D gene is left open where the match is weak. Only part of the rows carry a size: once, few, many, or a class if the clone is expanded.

DNA: TGTGCCAGCAGCTTAGCTAGCGGGACTAGCGGTTTAACCTACGAGCAGTACTTC; CDR3: CASSLASGTSGLTYEQYF; V: TRBV7-2; D: TRBD2; length: 18; size: many; J: TRBJ2-7
DNA: TGTGCCACCCGCGCCGCAGTTTACGAGCAGTACTTC; CDR3: CATRAAVYEQYF; V: TRBV10-3; D: .; length: 12; size: .; J: TRBJ2-7
DNA: TGTGCCAGTAGTAGGGAAGACAGGATGAACACTGAAGCTTTCTTT; CDR3: CASSREDRMNTEAFF; V: TRBV19; D: .; length: 15; size: many; J: TRBJ1-1
DNA: TGCAGTGCTAGAGAAAAGGGTGTCGAGCAGTACTTC; CDR3: CSAREKGVEQYF; V: TRBV20-1; D: .; length: 12; size: .; J: TRBJ2-7
DNA: TGCAGCGTGAGCAGTAGGGTCACTGAAGCTTTCTTT; CDR3: CSVSSRVTEAFF; V: TRBV29-1; D: .; length: 12; size: .; J: TRBJ1-1
DNA: TGCAGTGCAGATCCAGGGGGAAGCACTGAAGCTTTCTTT; CDR3: CSADPGGSTEAFF; V: TRBV20-1; D: TRBD1; length: 13; size: many; J: TRBJ1-1
DNA: TGTGCCAGCACCGGATCTGGGAACACTGAAGCTTTCTTT; CDR3: CASTGSGNTEAFF; V: TRBV6-5; D: .; length: 13; size: few; J: TRBJ1-1
DNA: TGCAGTGCTAGAGATTACGACGTTGGGTCCTCCGAGCAGTACTTC; CDR3: CSARDYDVGSSEQYF; V: TRBV20-1; D: .; length: 15; size: .; J: TRBJ2-7
DNA: TGTGCCAGCAGTTTTCGGGGGATGGAAAAACTGTTTTTT; CDR3: CASSFRGMEKLFF; V: TRBV27; D: .; length: 13; size: many; J: TRBJ1-4
DNA: TGTGCCAGCAGTAAAGAAAAGTCGGGAACTGAAGCTTTCTTT; CDR3: CASSKEKSGTEAFF; V: TRBV6-1; D: .; length: 14; size: few; J: TRBJ1-1
DNA: TGTGCCAGCAGCAAAGGGATGGAGGTAGGAGGTCGTGAAGCTTTCTTT; CDR3: CASSKGMEVGGREAFF; V: TRBV21-1; D: .; length: 16; size: few; J: TRBJ1-1
DNA: TGTGCCACCAGCAGAGATTTGGGGAGTGGACGTCAGCCCCAGCATTTT; CDR3: CATSRDLGSGRQPQHF; V: TRBV15; D: .; length: 16; size: .; J: TRBJ1-5
DNA: TGCAGCGTGGACAGTTCCTACGAGCAGTACTTC; CDR3: CSVDSSYEQYF; V: TRBV29-1; D: .; length: 11; size: few; J: TRBJ2-7
DNA: TGTGCCAGCAAATTTACATGGGATAGGACTGAAGCTTTCTTT; CDR3: CASKFTWDRTEAFF; V: TRBV12-3/TRBV12-4; D: .; length: 14; size: many; J: TRBJ1-1
DNA: TGTGCCAGCTCACCACCGGACAGGCACAATGAGCAGTTCTTC; CDR3: CASSPPDRHNEQFF; V: TRBV18; D: TRBD1; length: 14; size: few; J: TRBJ2-1
DNA: TGTGCCAGCAACTCGAATGAGCAGTTCTTC; CDR3: CASNSNEQFF; V: TRBV6-1; D: .; length: 10; size: many; J: TRBJ2-1
DNA: TGTGCCAGCTCACCACGGGAGGCGAGCACTGAAGCTTTCTTT; CDR3: CASSPREASTEAFF; V: TRBV18; D: .; length: 14; size: .; J: TRBJ1-1
DNA: TGTGCCAGCAGCCCCGGTATGGGGGAGCTGTTTTTT; CDR3: CASSPGMGELFF; V: TRBV11-3; D: .; length: 12; size: few; J: TRBJ2-2
DNA: TGTGCCAGCAGCTTGGGAGGGAGGATTGCCGAGCAGTACTTC; CDR3: CASSLGGRIAEQYF; V: TRBV13; D: TRBD2; length: 14; size: many; J: TRBJ2-7
DNA: TGTGCCAGCAGTCTCCTGGGCGGTGGCTTGAATGAAGCTTTCTTT; CDR3: CASSLLGGGLNEAFF; V: TRBV12-3/TRBV12-4; D: .; length: 15; size: .; J: TRBJ1-1
DNA: TGTGCCAGCACCCAGGGGGGACTCGTATCGCCGAACACCGGGGAGCTGTTTTTT; CDR3: CASTQGGLVSPNTGELFF; V: TRBV11-2; D: .; length: 18; size: few; J: TRBJ2-2
DNA: TGTGCCAGCAGCTTAGGGGGTGAGCAGTTCTTC; CDR3: CASSLGGEQFF; V: TRBV7-9; D: .; length: 11; size: many; J: TRBJ2-1
DNA: TGTGCCATCCGGGCATCGTCCCACGAGCAGTACTTC; CDR3: CAIRASSHEQYF; V: TRBV10-3; D: .; length: 12; size: .; J: TRBJ2-7
DNA: TGTGCCAGCAGCCAAGCGTCACCCCGGGGAACCGGGGAGCTGTTTTTT; CDR3: CASSQASPRGTGELFF; V: TRBV4-2; D: .; length: 16; size: few; J: TRBJ2-2
DNA: TGTGCCAGCAGCTTCGGACAAAGGCAGCCCCAGCATTTT; CDR3: CASSFGQRQPQHF; V: TRBV7-2; D: .; length: 13; size: .; J: TRBJ1-5
DNA: TGCAGTGCTAGAGATGAGGCGGCCTACGAGCAGTACTTC; CDR3: CSARDEAAYEQYF; V: TRBV20-1; D: .; length: 13; size: few; J: TRBJ2-7
DNA: TGTGCCAGCAGGGGCGGTAGGGTCACTGAAGCTTTCTTT; CDR3: CASRGGRVTEAFF; V: TRBV6-5; D: .; length: 13; size: many; J: TRBJ1-1
DNA: TGTGCCAGCAGCTCTAGCGGGACAGCTAATTCACCCCTCCACTTT; CDR3: CASSSSGTANSPLHF; V: TRBV7-6; D: TRBD1; length: 15; size: .; J: TRBJ1-6
DNA: TGTGCCAGCAGCCAGCATACCGGGGAGCTGTTTTTT; CDR3: CASSQHTGELFF; V: TRBV11-2; D: .; length: 12; size: .; J: TRBJ2-2
DNA: TGCGCCAGCAGCCAACATTTTGGGTCGGGGGCCTACACTGAAGCTTTCTTT; CDR3: CASSQHFGSGAYTEAFF; V: TRBV4-3; D: .; length: 17; size: many; J: TRBJ1-1
DNA: TGTGCCATCAAAGGGGGGGGAGAGACCCAGTACTTC; CDR3: CAIKGGGETQYF; V: TRBV10-3; D: .; length: 12; size: .; J: TRBJ2-5
DNA: TGTGCCAGCAGCCAATGGGGCGGGGAGGATAATGAAAAACTGTTTTTT; CDR3: CASSQWGGEDNEKLFF; V: TRBV14; D: .; length: 16; size: many; J: TRBJ1-4
DNA: TGCGCCAGCAGCCAAGATCCCAGGACAGGGCGGGGCACAGATACGCAGTATTTT; CDR3: CASSQDPRTGRGTDTQYF; V: TRBV4-1; D: TRBD1; length: 18; size: many; J: TRBJ2-3
DNA: TGTGCCAGCAGTTTAACAAGGACTAGCGGGAGCAACGAGCAGTACTTC; CDR3: CASSLTRTSGSNEQYF; V: TRBV27; D: TRBD2; length: 16; size: .; J: TRBJ2-7
DNA: TGCAGCGTGATGCGGGGCACAGATACGCAGTATTTT; CDR3: CSVMRGTDTQYF; V: TRBV29-1; D: .; length: 12; size: many; J: TRBJ2-3
DNA: TGCAGCGTTGAGGGGGACAGGGGAGATACTGAAGCTTTCTTT; CDR3: CSVEGDRGDTEAFF; V: TRBV29-1; D: TRBD1; length: 14; size: many; J: TRBJ1-1
DNA: TGCAGTGCTAGATCCTTCGGGGGGGCATCGGAGACCCAGTACTTC; CDR3: CSARSFGGASETQYF; V: TRBV20-1; D: TRBD2; length: 15; size: few; J: TRBJ2-5
DNA: TGTGCCAGCAGTTTAACAGGGAACTACGAGCAGTACTTC; CDR3: CASSLTGNYEQYF; V: TRBV5-1; D: .; length: 13; size: many; J: TRBJ2-7
DNA: TGCGCCAGCGGATCCCGATCGGGTAGCGGGAGGAGCGAGCAGTACTTC; CDR3: CASGSRSGSGRSEQYF; V: TRBV4-1; D: TRBD2; length: 16; size: few; J: TRBJ2-7
DNA: TGTGCCAGTGGAATCGACGGGAGAGGGGCAGATACGCAGTATTTT; CDR3: CASGIDGRGADTQYF; V: TRBV7-2; D: .; length: 15; size: .; J: TRBJ2-3
DNA: TGTGCCAGCAGCTCCAACGACAGGGTTGCTCAGCCCCAGCATTTT; CDR3: CASSSNDRVAQPQHF; V: TRBV5-5; D: TRBD1; length: 15; size: few; J: TRBJ1-5
DNA: TGCGCCAGCAGCATTTCATGGACAGGGGGTTCTGGGGCCAACGTCCTGACTTTC; CDR3: CASSISWTGGSGANVLTF; V: TRBV5-1; D: TRBD1; length: 18; size: few; J: TRBJ2-6